This T cell receptor beta chain was documented in a study of T cell repertoires in cytomegalovirus infection. The overall study: Indicated by public TCR beta signatures were CMV infection and matching HLA type.

Via MiXCR, TCRdb re-called the reads, giving one row per CDR3 protein. The data hold hundreds of thousands of distinct CDR3 sequences, with 15% to 20% observed a single time. This sequence originates from a human donor in good health (CMV status not recorded). Some clones in this sample may be carry-over from other donors' samples. Source material: PBMCs.

The CDR3 DNA sequence: TGCAGTGCTAGTTACGGCGTCGTGCATGAGCAGTTCTTC. This codes for CSASYGVVHEQFF. The V gene is TRBV20-1, the J gene TRBJ2-1; D ambiguous. The CDR3 contains 13 residues. CDR1 is DFQATT and CDR2 is SNEGSKA in the germline V gene (reference sequence). V was clipped by 3 bases and J by 8 bases, with 14 bases between them.